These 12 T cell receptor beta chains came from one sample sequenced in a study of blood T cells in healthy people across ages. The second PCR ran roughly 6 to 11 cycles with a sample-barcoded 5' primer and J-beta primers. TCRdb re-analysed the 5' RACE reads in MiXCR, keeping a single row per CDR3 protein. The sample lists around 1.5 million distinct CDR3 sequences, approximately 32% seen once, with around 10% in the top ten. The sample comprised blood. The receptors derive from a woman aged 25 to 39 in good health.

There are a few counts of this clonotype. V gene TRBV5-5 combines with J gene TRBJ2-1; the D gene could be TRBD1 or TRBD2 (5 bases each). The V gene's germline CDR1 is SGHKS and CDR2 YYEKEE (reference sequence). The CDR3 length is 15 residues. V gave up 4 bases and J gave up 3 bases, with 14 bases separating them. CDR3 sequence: CASSSRDPVYNEQFF. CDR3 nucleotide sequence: TGTGCCAGCAGCAGCCGGGACCCAGTCTACAATGAGCAGTTCTTC.

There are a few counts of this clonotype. CDR3 nucleotides: TGTGCCAGCAGGAAAAGTAGCGGGGGAGCTAACTATGGCTACACCTTC. The encoded protein is CASRKSSGGANYGYTF. The chain combines TRBV6-1 with TRBJ1-2; D may be TRBD1 (5 bases). The germline V gene encodes CDR1 MNHNS and CDR2 SASEGT. Trimming took off 6 bases at V and 0 bases at J, with 17 bases between the two ends. CDR3 length equals 16 residues.

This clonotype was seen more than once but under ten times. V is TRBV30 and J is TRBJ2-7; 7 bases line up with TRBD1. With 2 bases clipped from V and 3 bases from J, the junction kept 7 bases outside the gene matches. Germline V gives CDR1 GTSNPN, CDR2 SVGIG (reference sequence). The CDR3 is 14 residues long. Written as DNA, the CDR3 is TGTGCCTGGAGTCGCGGACAGGAGAACTACGAGCAGTACTTC. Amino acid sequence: CAWSRGQENYEQYF.

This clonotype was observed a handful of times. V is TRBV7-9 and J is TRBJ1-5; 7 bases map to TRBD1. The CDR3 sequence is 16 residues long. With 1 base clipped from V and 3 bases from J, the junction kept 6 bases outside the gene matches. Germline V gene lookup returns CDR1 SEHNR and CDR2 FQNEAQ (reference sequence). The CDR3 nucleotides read TGTGCCAGCAGCTTAGGCGACGACAGGGTCAATCAGCCCCAGCATTTT. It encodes CASSLGDDRVNQPQHF.

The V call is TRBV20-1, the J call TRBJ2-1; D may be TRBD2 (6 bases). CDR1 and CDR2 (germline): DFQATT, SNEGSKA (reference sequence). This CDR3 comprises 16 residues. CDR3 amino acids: CSRKRWTAGSYNEQFF. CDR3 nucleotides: TGCAGCCGCAAGAGGTGGACGGCGGGATCCTACAATGAGCAGTTCTTC.

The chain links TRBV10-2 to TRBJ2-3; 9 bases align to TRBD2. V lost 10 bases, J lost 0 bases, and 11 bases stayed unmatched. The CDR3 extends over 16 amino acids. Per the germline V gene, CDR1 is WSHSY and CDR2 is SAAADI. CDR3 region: CATNDASGDSTDTQYF. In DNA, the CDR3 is TGCGCCACGAATGACGCTAGCGGGGATAGCACAGATACGCAGTATTTT.

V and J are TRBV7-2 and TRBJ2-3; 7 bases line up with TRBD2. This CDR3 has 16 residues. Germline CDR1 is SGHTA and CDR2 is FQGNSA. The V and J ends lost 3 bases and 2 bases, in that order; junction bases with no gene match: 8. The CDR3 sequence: CASSLGGKGPTDTQYF. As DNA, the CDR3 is TGTGCCAGCAGCTTGGGGGGGAAGGGACCCACAGATACGCAGTATTTT.

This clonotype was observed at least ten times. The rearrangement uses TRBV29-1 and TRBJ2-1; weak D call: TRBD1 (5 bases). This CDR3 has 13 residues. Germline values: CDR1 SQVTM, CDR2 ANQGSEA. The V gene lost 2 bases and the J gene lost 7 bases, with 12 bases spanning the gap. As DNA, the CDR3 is TGCAGCGTTGAAATACGACAGTCGAATGAGCAGTTCTTC. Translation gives CSVEIRQSNEQFF.

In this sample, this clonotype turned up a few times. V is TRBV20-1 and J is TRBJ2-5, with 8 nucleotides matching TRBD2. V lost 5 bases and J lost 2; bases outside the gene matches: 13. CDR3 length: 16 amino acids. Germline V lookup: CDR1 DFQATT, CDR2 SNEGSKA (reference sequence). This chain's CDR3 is CSAPGVGGRPQETQYF. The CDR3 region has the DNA TGCAGTGCTCCCGGTGTTGGCGGGAGGCCTCAAGAGACCCAGTACTTC.

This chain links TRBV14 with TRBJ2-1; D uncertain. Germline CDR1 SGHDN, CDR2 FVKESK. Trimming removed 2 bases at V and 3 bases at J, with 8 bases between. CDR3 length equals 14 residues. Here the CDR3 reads CASSQKSVYNEQFF. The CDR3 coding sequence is TGTGCCAGCAGCCAAAAGTCGGTCTACAATGAGCAGTTCTTC.

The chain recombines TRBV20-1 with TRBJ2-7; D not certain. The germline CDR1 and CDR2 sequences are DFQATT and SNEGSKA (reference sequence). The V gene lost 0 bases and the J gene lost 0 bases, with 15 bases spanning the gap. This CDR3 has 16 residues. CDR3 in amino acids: CSARETMVQSSYEQYF. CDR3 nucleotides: TGCAGTGCTAGAGAGACGATGGTTCAAAGCTCCTACGAGCAGTACTTC.

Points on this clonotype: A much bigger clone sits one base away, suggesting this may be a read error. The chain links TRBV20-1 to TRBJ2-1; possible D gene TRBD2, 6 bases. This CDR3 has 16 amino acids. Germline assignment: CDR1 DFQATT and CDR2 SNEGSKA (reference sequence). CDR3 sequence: CSVATGGTQGHDERFF. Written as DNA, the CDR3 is TGCAGTGTCGCAACAGGCGGGACTCAGGGTCACGATGAGCGGTTCTTC.